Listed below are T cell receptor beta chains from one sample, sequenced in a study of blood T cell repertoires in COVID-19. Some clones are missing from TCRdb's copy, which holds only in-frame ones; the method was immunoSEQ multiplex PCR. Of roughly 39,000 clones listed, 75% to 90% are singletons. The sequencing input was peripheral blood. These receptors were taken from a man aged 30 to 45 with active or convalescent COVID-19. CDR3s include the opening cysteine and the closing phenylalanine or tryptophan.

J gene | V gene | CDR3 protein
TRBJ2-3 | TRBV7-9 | CASSLVAGSLHTQYF
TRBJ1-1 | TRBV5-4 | CASSQKGVDTEAFF
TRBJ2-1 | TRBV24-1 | CATSMGGEHFWQFF
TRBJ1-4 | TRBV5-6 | CASSLIQGIGSEKLFF
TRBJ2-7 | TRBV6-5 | CASSYTGAGAEQYF
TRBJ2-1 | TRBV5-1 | CASTLQGHSYNEQFF
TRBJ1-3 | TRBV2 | CARQGRTAGNTIYF
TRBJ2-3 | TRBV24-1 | CATSDPGQFGDTQYF
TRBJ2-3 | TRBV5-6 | CASSPFFSGRLEDTQYF
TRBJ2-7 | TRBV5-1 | CASSPARTGKAYEQYF
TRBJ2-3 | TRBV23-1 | CASSPPQWSLFGTQYF
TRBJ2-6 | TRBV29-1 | CSVGQGAGANVLTF
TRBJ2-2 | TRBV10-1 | CASSYRDSGLAECTGELFF
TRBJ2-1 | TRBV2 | CASKPGIYNEQFF
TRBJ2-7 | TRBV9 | CASSVEPSYEQYF
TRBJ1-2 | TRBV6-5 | CASINSGGGLYGYTF
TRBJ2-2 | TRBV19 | CASSMGTLNTGELFF
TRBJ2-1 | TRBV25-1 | CASSDPIRTEYNEQFF
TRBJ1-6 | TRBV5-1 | CASSIHVQGSSYNSPLHF
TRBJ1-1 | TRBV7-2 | CASSLRSLITEAFF
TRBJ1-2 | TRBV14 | CASSQTGANYGYTF
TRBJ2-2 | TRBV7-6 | CASSVVPAGGATGELFF
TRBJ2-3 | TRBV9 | CASSVDASGVGADTQYF
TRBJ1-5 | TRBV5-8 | CASSADRGLGQPQHF
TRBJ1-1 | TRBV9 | CASSVQGNTEAFF
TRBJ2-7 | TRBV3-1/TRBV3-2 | CASSQTGDSYEQYF
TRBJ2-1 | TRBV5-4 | CASTTTRGEQFF
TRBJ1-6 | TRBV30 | CAWRTDRRYNSPLHF
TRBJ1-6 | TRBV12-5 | CATGQGNSSPLHF
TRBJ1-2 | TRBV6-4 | CAITESGGYTF
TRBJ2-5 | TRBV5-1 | CASSRTRQGGKETQYF
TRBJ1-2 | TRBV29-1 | CSLFKRGYGYTF
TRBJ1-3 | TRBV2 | CASSERTVGNTIYF
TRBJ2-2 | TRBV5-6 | CASSLDSTGGHTGELFF
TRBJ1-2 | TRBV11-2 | CASSPLRGRFYGYTF
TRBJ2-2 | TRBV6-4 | CASESSGRELFF
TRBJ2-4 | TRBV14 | CASSPQTPSGGALQYF
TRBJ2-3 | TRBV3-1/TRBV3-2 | CASSLRQSTDTQYF
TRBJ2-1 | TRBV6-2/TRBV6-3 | CASSYTTGVNEQFF
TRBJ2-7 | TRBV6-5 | CASSRQGTYEQYF
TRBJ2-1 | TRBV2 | CASSVRSGSYNEQFF
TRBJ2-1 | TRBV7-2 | CASSYRAVSYNEQFF
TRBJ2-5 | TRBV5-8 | CASNPGLAGVETQYF
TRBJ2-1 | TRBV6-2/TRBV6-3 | CASSLAGNEQFF
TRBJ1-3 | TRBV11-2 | CASSLDLGRAIYTIYF
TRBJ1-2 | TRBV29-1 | CSVEETVNGYTF
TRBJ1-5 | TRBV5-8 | CASSLGVSGINQPQHF
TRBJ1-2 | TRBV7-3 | CASSPSPGQGVGYTF